These 3 T cell receptor beta chains originate from one sample sequenced in a study of early T cells in non-severe SARS-CoV-2 infection. TCRdb processed the 5' RACE reads anew with MiXCR; each CDR3 protein has one entry. The sample records 75,000 to 90,000 distinct CDR3 sequences, 9.5% to 15% being singletons. Material for sequencing was whole blood. The receptors were sampled from an adult who was a healthcare worker with PCR-confirmed SARS-CoV-2 infection or an uninfected control (not recorded which).

V is TRBV28 and J is TRBJ2-7; D unclear. The CDR3 consists of 14 residues. Trimming took off 2 bases at V and 0 bases at J, with 8 bases between the two ends. Germline V gene lookup returns CDR1 MDHEN and CDR2 SYDVKM. CDR3 sequence: CASSLLETSYEQYF. The CDR3 DNA sequence: TGTGCCAGCAGTTTACTGGAAACCTCCTACGAGCAGTACTTC.

This clonotype appeared a few times. CDR3 region: CASSPSKVRPEAFF. The CDR3 DNA is TGTGCCAGCAGTCCTTCCAAGGTCCGACCTGAAGCTTTCTTT. The V and J genes are TRBV27 and TRBJ1-1; D remains ambiguous. CDR1 MNHEY and CDR2 SMNVEV come from the germline V gene (reference sequence). CDR3 length: 14 residues. Trimming pared 5 bases from V and 6 bases from J, leaving 16 bases between.

This clonotype was recorded a few times. The chain combines TRBV28 with TRBJ2-5, with D possibly TRBD1 on 5 matching bases. The CDR3 is made up of 14 amino acids. The germline V and J ends were trimmed by 3 bases and 2 bases, with 10 bases remaining between them. Germline V CDR1 and CDR2: MDHEN, SYDVKM. CDR3 coding DNA: TGTGCCAGCAGTTTGACAGCCCTACAAGAGACCCAGTACTTC. The encoded protein is CASSLTALQETQYF.